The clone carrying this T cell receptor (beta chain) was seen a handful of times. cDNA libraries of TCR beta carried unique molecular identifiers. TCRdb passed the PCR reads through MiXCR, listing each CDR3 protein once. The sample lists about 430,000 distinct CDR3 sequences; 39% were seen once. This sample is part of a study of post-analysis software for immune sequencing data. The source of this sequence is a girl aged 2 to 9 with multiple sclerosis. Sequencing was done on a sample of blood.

The CDR3 protein is CASSVGMGVSETQYF. The CDR3 DNA follows: TGTGCCAGCAGCGTAGGTATGGGTGTGTCTGAGACCCAGTACTTC. This chain connects TRBV9 to TRBJ2-4, with D unresolved. The J call is uncertain, as TRBJ2-5 better fits the DNA end. The CDR3 totals 15 residues. Germline V lookup: CDR1 SGDLS, CDR2 YYNGEE.